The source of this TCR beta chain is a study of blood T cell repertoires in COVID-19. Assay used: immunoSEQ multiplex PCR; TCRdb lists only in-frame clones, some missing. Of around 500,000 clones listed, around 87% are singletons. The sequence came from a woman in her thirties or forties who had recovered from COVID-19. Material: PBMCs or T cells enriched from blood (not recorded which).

CDR3 protein: CASSGTKGQRSTDTQYF. The CDR3 nucleotides are TGTGCCAGCAGTGGTACTAAGGGACAGCGGAGCACAGATACGCAGTATTTT. V is TRBV6-1 and J is TRBJ2-3; TRBD1 matches at 7 bases. CDR1 and CDR2 from the germline V gene are MNHNS and SASEGT. Trimming cost V 4 bases and J 0 bases; bases outside gene matches: 10. CDR3 length equals 17 residues.